The present entry profiles one T cell receptor beta chain with its context. What antigen it recognizes has not been identified. No much larger clonotype is one base removed from it; base qualities were not supplied. The data were obtained in a study of blood T cell repertoires in COVID-19 (dated by TCRdb to 2020 to 2021). In the study overall: Collaborator samples came from the United States, Italy and Spain and covered acute and convalescent phases of COVID-19. The material from the prospective study consisted of cDNA or gDNA derived from T cells, B-cell-depleted T cells, or PBMCs. The sample metadata nearly always contained a de-identified subject ID, COVID-19 status, age in years and sex. Where available, HLA class I and class II types were obtained from metadata supplied by the sample provider rather than from assay-based typing. Subjects who had been exposed to COVID-19, were actively infected with it, or had recovered from it provided the deeply sampled blood TCRbeta repertoires that made up the dataset. The samples were drawn from the first 160 participants of the ongoing ImmuneRACE study and from some 1,300 subjects provided by 6 global collaborators. The repertoires were released in a freely available public database intended as a resource for research on the immune response to SARS-CoV-2.

The CDR3 sequence holds 13 residues, the cysteine and phenylalanine included. The DNA shown is the 39-base CDR3, in frame from base 1. CDR1 is given as MNHEY and CDR2 as SMNVEV, both from the germline V gene (reference sequence). The V and J ends are trimmed by 0 bases and 5 bases, leaving 5 bases between them. The study at large found these results: Clinical and demographic metadata were provided uncurated, with the amount varying by source and participant.

In Seattle, one collaborating source enrolled patients while the infection was active and tracked those patients longitudinally over the course of disease. Collaborating institutions collected whole blood in K2EDTA tubes following their own protocols. For TCRbeta analysis, collaborators shipped samples as frozen whole blood, isolated PBMCs, or DNA extracted from either of those sample types. The immunoSEQ Assay, a bias-controlled multiplex PCR, was used to amplify TCRbeta CDR3 regions from genomic DNA. The authors' pipeline ran thus. Nucleated cell counts per sample were estimated from amplification of reference gene primers within the assay. Sequence reads were collapsed and filtered to measure the absolute abundance of every unique TCRbeta CDR3 rearrangement. For each sample, productive Simpson clonality was calculated by taking the square root of Simpson's diversity index across productive rearrangements. Entries here come from immuneACCESS through TCRdb and include only in-frame sequences with V and J called. Some clones fail to appear in such tables; in the studies checked, an unresolved V gene covers under half of the shortfall, and the cause of the remainder is unknown. Clonal size and the V and J genes are those of that table, whereas D and trimming came from the DNA. Present in this sample are hundreds of thousands of clones, more than 70% of which were seen just once. The ten largest clones represent approximately 3% of the sample.

Sequencing used peripheral blood. This TCR derives from a woman aged 25-40 years with COVID-19, enrolled during active disease. The rearrangement combines TRBV27 with TRBJ2-1; confidence is insufficient to name the D gene. CDR3 sequence: CASSLSRNNEQFF. The base sequence is TGTGCCAGCAGTTTATCCAGGAACAATGAGCAGTTCTTC.